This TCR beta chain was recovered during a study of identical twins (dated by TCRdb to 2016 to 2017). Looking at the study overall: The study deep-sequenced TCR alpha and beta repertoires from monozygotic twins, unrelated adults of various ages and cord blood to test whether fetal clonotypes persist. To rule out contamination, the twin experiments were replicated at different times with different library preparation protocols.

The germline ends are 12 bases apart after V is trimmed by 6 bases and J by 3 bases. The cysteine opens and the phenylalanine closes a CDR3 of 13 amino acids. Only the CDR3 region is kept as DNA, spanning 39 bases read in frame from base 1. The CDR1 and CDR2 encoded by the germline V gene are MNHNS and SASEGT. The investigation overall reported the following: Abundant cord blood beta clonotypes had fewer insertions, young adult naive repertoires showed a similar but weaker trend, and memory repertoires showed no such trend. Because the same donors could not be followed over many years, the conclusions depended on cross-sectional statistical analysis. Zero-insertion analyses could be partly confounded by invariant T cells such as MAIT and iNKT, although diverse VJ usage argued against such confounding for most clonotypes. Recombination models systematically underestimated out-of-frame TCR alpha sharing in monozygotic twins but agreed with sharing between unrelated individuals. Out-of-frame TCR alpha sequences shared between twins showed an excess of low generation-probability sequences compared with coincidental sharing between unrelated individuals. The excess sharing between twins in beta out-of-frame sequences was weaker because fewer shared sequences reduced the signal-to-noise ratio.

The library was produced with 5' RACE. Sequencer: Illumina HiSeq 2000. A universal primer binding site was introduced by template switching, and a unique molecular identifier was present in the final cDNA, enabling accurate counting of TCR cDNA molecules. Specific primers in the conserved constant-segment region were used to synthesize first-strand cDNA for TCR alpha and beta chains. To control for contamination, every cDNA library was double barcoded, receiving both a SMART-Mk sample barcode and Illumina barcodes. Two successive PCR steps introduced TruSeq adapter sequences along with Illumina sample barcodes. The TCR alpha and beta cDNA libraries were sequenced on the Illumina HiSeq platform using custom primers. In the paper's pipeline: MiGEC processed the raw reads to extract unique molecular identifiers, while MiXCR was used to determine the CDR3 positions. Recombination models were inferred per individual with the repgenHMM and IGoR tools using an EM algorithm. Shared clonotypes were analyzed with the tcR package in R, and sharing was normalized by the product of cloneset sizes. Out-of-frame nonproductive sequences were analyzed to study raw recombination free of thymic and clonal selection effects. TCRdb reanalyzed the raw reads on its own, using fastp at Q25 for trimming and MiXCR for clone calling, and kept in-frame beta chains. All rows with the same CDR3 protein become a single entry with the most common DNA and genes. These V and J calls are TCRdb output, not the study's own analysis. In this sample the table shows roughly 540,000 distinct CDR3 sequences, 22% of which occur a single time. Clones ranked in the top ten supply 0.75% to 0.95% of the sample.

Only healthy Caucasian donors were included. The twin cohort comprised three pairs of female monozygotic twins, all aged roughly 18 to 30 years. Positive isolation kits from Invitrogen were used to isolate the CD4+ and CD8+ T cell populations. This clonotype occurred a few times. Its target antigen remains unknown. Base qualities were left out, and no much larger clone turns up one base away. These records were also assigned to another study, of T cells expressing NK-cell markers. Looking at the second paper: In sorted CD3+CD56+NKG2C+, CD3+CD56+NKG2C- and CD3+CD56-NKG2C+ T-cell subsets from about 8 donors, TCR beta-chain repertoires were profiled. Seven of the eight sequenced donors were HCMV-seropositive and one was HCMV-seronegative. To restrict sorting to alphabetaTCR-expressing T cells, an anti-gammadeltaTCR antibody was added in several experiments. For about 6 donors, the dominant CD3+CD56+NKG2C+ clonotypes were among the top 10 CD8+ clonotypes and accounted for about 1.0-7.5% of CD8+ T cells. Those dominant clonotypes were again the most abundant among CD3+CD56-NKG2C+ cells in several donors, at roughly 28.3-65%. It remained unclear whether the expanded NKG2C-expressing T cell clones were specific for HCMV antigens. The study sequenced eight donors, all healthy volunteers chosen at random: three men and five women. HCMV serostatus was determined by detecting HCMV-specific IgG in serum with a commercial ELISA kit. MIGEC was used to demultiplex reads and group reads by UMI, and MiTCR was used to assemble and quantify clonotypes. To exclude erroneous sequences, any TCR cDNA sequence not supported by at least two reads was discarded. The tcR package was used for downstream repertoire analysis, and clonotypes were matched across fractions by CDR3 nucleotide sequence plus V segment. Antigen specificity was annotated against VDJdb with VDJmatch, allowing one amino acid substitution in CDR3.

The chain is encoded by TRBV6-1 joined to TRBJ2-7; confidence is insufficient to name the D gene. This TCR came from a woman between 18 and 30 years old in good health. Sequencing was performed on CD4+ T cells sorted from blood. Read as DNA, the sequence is TGTGCCAGCAGACGCGGACGGCTCTACGAGCAGTACTTC. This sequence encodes CASRRGRLYEQYF.